The present entry profiles one T cell receptor beta chain with its context. This clonotype has just a few counts. The specificity of this receptor is unknown. Base-call qualities are not available, and no considerably larger clone is one nucleotide away. The germline V gene (reference sequence) gives CDR1 as LNHNV and CDR2 as YYDKDF. Trimming costs V 8 bases and J 2 bases, and their ends lie 21 bases apart. The CDR3 measures 16 amino acids from cysteine to phenylalanine. The entry retains the CDR3 DNA only, 48 bases that are in frame from base 1. Genomic DNA was used as template for profiling of TCR beta VDJ combinations and CDR3 sequences. TCR repertoire sequencing was run on an Illumina HiSeq 2000. On the study's bioinformatics: TRBV/TRBJ rearrangement plots, CDR3 size and DJ length profiles, and Simpson's diversity index were used to evaluate the repertoires. The most abundant DNA sequence in the deep sequencing data was taken as the immunodominant clone. CDR3 amino acid sequences were screened for sharing across subjects and were compared with published repertoires and the VDJdb database. TCRdb reanalyzed the raw reads on its own, using fastp at Q25 for trimming and MiXCR for clone calling, and kept in-frame beta chains. All rows with the same CDR3 protein become a single entry with the most common DNA and genes. The V and J calls were not made by the authors but by TCRdb's processing. The sample records approximately 220,000 distinct CDR3 sequences, more than 40% of which are singletons. The top ten clones comprise over 7.5% of the sample.

Expansion of CD8+CD57+ cells had been shown by flow cytometry in the patients chosen for sequencing. All patients had severe acquired aplastic anemia diagnosed by International Study of Aplastic Anemia and Agranulocytosis and Camitta criteria. No therapy had been received by the patients at the time of blood sampling. In the study, sorted CD4+ and CD8+ blood T cells from patients with severe aplastic anemia and from healthy subjects underwent deep sequencing of TCR repertoires. Patients were enrolled in the USA under clinicaltrials.gov protocols 00001620, 01623167, 00001397, 00071045, 00081523 and 00961064. Ficoll-Paque density gradient centrifugation was used to isolate peripheral blood mononuclear cells. Before DNA was extracted, CD4+ and CD8+ T cells were sorted using either FACS or magnetic beads. This sample is part of a study of CD8+CD57+ T cells in acquired aplastic anemia listed by TCRdb under 2018. In the study overall: Extracted DNA from sorted CD4+ and CD8+ cells averaged around 3.2 ug, ranging from roughly 0.17 to 27.4 ug. CD8+CD57+ expansion was defined as frequency above the mean frequency observed in healthy subjects. Results and caveats for the whole study, not just this receptor: No significant difference in CD8+ Simpson's diversity was found between patients and healthy controls (P=0.060). Twenty-nine CD8+ CDR3 sequences were found to be shared between patients and controls, but these sequences appeared to be highly expressed in patients and within the immunodominant clones of the patients.

This sequence originates from a human donor with aplastic anemia. Recombination joined TRBV15 with TRBJ1-2; possibly the D gene is TRBD1, per 5 matching bases. The sequenced sample was sorted CD4+, CD8+, or CD8+CD57+ T cells (not recorded which) from PBMCs. The bases are TGTGCCACCCAATTGCAGTCGAGACAGAGAAACTATGGCTACACCTTC. Its coded protein is CATQLQSRQRNYGYTF.